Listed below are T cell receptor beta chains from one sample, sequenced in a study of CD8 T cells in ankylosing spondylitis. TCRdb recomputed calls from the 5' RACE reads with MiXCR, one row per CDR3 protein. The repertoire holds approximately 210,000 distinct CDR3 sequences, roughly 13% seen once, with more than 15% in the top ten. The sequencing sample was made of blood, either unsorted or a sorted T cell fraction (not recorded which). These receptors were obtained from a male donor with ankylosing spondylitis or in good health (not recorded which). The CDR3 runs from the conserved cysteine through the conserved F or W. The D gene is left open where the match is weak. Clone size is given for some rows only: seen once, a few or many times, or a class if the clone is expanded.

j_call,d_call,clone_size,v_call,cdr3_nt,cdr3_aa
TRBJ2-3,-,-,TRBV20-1,TGCAGTGCTTGGGACCGAGGAAACACAGATACGCAGTATTTT,CSAWDRGNTDTQYF
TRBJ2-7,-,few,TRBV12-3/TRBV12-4,TGTGCCAGCTCGTCCGCACTCGGACTGGGGACCTACGAGCAGTACTTC,CASSSALGLGTYEQYF
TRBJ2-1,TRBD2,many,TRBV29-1,TGCAGCGCAGAGTTGCGGGGGGGCTACAATGAGCAGTTCTTC,CSAELRGGYNEQFF
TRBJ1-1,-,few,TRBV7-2,TGTGCCAGCAGCCCCTACTTGTTCGATAGGGGAACTGAAGCTTTCTTT,CASSPYLFDRGTEAFF
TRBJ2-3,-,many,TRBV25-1,TGTGCCAGCAGATGGTCAGATACGCAGTATTTT,CASRWSDTQYF
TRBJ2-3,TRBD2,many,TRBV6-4,TGTGCCAGCAGTGACTCGGGCGGGGGAACAGATACGCAGTATTTT,CASSDSGGGTDTQYF
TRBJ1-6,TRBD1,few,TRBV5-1,TGCGCCAGTCGACAGGGGGATTCACCCCTCCACTTT,CASRQGDSPLHF
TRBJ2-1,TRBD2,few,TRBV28,TGTGCCAGCAGCCTACTAGCGGGGGTAGAAAATGAGCAGTTCTTC,CASSLLAGVENEQFF
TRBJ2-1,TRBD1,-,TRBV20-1,TGCAGTGCTAAAGGACAGGCAGTCCTTTCCTACAATGAGCAGTTCTTC,CSAKGQAVLSYNEQFF
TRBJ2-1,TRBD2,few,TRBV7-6,TGTGCCAGCAGCAACCCCGGGACTAGCTCCTACAATGAGCAGTTCTTC,CASSNPGTSSYNEQFF
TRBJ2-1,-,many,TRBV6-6,TGTGCCAGCAAGGGGGTGGAGCAGTTCTTC,CASKGVEQFF
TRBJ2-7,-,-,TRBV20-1,TGCAGTGCTCGTTCTGGGACTTCCTACGAGCAGTACTTC,CSARSGTSYEQYF
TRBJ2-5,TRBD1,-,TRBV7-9,TGTGCCAGCAGCTTCGCCGGGACAGCCGCTGAAGAGACCCAGTACTTC,CASSFAGTAAEETQYF
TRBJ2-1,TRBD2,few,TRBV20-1,TGCAGTGGTCCGGGACTAGCATTCGATGAGCAGTTCTTC,CSGPGLAFDEQFF
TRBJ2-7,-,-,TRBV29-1,TGCAGCGTTGCCGGGAGCGAGCAGTACTTC,CSVAGSEQYF
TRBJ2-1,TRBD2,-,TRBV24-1,TGTGCCACCAGTAATCCGCTGCGGGGGAATGAGCAGTTCTTC,CATSNPLRGNEQFF
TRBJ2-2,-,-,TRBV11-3,TGTGCCAGCAGCTTAGGAACGGACCTTGGCGGGGAGCTGTTTTTT,CASSLGTDLGGELFF
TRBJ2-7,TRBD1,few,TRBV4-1,TGCGCCAGCAGCCCCCCCGAGACAGGGGGCTACGAGCAGTACTTC,CASSPPETGGYEQYF
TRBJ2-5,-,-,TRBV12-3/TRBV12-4,TGTGCCAGCAGTTTACTTGTAGGGACCCAGTACTTC,CASSLLVGTQYF
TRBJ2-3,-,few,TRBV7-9,TGTGCCAGCAGCCCGGCGGGACGGATAACCGGCGATACGCAGTATTTT,CASSPAGRITGDTQYF
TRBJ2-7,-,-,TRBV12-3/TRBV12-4,TGTGCCAGCGCTCAGGGACCCTTTATTGAGCAGTACTTC,CASAQGPFIEQYF
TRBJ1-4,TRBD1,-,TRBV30,TGTGCCTGGAGCGCGCTACAGGGGGCGCCTGAAAAACTGTTTTTT,CAWSALQGAPEKLFF
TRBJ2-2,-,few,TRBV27,TGTGCCAGCAGTTGGGGCCGCACCGGGGAGCTGTTTTTT,CASSWGRTGELFF
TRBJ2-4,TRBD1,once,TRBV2,TGTGCCAGCAGTGAAGTGGGACAGAAAAACATTCAGTACTTC,CASSEVGQKNIQYF
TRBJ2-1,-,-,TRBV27,TGTGCCAGCAGTTTATTTTTCTCAGTCAATGAGCAGTTCTTC,CASSLFFSVNEQFF
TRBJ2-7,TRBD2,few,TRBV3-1,TGTGCCAGCAGCCGACCGGGACTAGCGGGGATCTACGAGCAGTACTTC,CASSRPGLAGIYEQYF
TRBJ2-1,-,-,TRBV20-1,TGCAGTGCTAGGTCGCGGGCAGGGTCCCCCTACAATGAGCAGTTCTTC,CSARSRAGSPYNEQFF
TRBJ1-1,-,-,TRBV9,TGTGCCAGCAGCGTGGGCGGAACCACTGAAGCTTTCTTT,CASSVGGTTEAFF
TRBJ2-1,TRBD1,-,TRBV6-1,TGTGCCAGCAATCCCTGGACAGGGGGCCCCAATGAGCAGTTCTTC,CASNPWTGGPNEQFF
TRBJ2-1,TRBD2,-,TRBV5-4,TGTGCCAGCAGCAGAACTAGCGGGAGAGGGGGGAATGAGCAGTTCTTC,CASSRTSGRGGNEQFF
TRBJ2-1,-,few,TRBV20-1,TGCAGTGCCGTCCGACCGGTCTCCTACAATGAGCAGTTCTTC,CSAVRPVSYNEQFF